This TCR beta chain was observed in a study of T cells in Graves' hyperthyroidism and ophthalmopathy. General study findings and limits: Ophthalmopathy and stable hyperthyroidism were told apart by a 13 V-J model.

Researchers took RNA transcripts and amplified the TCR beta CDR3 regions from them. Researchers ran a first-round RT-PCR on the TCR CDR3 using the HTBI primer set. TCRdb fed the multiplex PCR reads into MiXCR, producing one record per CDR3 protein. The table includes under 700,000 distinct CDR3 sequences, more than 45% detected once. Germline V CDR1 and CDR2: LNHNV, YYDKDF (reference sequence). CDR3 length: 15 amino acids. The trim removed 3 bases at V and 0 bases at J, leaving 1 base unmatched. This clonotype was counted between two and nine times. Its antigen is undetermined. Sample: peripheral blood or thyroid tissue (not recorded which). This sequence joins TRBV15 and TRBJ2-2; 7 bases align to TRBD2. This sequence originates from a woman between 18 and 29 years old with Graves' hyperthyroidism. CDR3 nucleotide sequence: TGTGCCACCAGCAGTGGGAGGGCGAACACCGGGGAGCTGTTTTTT. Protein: CATSSGRANTGELFF.